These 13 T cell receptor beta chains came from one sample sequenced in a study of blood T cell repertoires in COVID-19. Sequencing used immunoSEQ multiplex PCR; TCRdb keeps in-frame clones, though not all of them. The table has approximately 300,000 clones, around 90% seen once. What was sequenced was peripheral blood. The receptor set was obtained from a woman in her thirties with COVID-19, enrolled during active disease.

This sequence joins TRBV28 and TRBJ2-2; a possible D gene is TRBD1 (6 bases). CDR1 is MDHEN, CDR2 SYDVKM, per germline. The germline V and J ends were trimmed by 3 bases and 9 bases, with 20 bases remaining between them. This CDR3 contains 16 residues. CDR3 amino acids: CASSFYTGNLGRELFF. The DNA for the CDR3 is TGTGCCAGCAGTTTCTATACAGGGAACCTAGGTCGGGAGCTGTTTTTT. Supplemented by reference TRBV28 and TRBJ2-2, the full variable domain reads DVKVTQSSRYLVKRTGEKVFLECVQDMDHENMFWYRQDPGLGLRLIYFSYDVKMKEKGDIPEGYSVSREKKERFSLILESASTNQTSMYLCASSFYTGNLGRELFFGEGSRLTVL.

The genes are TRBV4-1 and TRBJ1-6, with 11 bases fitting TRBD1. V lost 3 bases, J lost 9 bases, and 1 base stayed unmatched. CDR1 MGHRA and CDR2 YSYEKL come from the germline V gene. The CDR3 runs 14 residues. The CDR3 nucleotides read TGCGCCAGCAGCCACGGGACAGGGGGTTCACCCCTCCACTTT. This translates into CASSHGTGGSPLHF.

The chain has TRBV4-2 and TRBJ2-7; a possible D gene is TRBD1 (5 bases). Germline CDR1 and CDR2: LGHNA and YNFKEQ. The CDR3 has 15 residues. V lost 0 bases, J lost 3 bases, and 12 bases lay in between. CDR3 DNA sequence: TGTGCCAGCAGCCAAGAAGGGGTGCAGGGCTACGAGCAGTACTTC. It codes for CASSQEGVQGYEQYF.

This CDR3 reads CASSFTVLDTQYF. The CDR3 nucleotides are TGCGCCAGCAGCTTTACAGTTTTAGATACGCAGTATTTT. The genes are TRBV5-1 and TRBJ2-3; D unresolved. V lost 2 bases and J 5 bases, leaving 9 bases between the germline ends. The germline CDR1 and CDR2 sequences are SGHRS and YFSETQ. The CDR3 loop spans 13 amino acids.

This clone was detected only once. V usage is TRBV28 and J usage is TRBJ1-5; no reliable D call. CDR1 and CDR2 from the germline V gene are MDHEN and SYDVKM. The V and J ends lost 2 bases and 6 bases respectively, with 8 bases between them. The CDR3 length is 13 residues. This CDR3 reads CASSLVGGQPQHF. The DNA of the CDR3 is TGTGCCAGCAGTTTAGTGGGAGGTCAGCCCCAGCATTTT.

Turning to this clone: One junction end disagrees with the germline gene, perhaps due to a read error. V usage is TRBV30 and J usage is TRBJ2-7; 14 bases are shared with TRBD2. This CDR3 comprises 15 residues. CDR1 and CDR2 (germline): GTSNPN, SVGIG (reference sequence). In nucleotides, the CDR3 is TGTGCCTGGAGTCTATCCATACCGGGACTAGCGGGAGTCGACTTC. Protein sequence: CAWSLSIPGLAGVDF.

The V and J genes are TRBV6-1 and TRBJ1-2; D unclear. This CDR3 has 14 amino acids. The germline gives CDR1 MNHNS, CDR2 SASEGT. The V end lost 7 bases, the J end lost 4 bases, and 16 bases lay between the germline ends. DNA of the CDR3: TGTGCCAGCAAACGAGGCGGCGGTGGCTATGGCTACACCTTC. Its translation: CASKRGGGGYGYTF.

The CDR3 nucleotides read TGTGCCAGCATTGGGGGGGACAACCTCTACAATGAGCAGTTCTTC. Translating it yields CASIGGDNLYNEQFF. J is TRBJ2-1 and V is TRBV28; D is possibly TRBD2 (7 bases). CDR3 length: 15 amino acids. Trimming left V 7 bases short and J 3 bases short, with 16 bases between. Germline V gene lookup returns CDR1 MDHEN and CDR2 SYDVKM.

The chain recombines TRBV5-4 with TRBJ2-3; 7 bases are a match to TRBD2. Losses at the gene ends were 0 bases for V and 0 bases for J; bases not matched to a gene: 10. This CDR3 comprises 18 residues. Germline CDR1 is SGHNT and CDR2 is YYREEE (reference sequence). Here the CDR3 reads CASSLGTGGWTSTDTQYF. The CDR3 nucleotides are TGTGCCAGCAGCTTGGGTACGGGAGGCTGGACTAGCACAGATACGCAGTATTTT.

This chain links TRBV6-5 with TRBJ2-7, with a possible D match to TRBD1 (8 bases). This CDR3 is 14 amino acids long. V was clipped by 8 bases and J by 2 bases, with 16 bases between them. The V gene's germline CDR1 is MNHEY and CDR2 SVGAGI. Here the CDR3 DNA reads TGTGCCAGCCAGACAGGGGAGGGGACCTACGAGCAGTACTTC. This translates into CASQTGEGTYEQYF.

The CDR3 region has the DNA TGTGCCAGCAGTTACGTGGAGGGGGAGACCCAGTACTTC. Its translation is CASSYVEGETQYF. J is TRBJ2-5 and V is TRBV6-2 or TRBV6-3; TRBD2 is a possible D gene (6 bases). V dropped 2 bases and J dropped 5 bases, with 9 bases sitting between them. The CDR3 length is 13 residues. The germline V gene has CDR1 MNHEY and CDR2 SVGEGT.

The CDR3 nucleotides are TGTGCCACCAGTGATCCCCAGGGTGGTTCCGACGAGCAGTACTTC. It encodes CATSDPQGGSDEQYF. The V call is TRBV24-1, the J call TRBJ2-7; tentative D call: TRBD1 (5 bases). The CDR3 loop spans 15 amino acids. Germline V gene lookup returns CDR1 KGHDR and CDR2 SFDVKD. Deletions cut 3 bases from V and 5 bases from J, with 16 bases between.

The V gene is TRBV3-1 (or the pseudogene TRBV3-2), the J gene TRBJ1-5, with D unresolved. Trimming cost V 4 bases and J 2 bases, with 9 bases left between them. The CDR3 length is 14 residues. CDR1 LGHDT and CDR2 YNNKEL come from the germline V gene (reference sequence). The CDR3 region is CASSRSGGNQPQHF. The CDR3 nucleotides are TGTGCCAGCAGCCGAAGCGGGGGCAATCAGCCCCAGCATTTT.